Listed below are T cell receptor beta chains from one sample, sequenced in a study of cytomegalovirus exposure and HLA in healthy donors. The method was immunoSEQ multiplex PCR; TCRdb's version includes in-frame clones alone and lacks a portion of them. This sample has 90,000 to 150,000 clones, with approximately 89% found just once. Sequenced input: PBMCs. The receptor source for this set is a man aged 18 to 30 in good health and CMV-seronegative. CDR3s include the opening cysteine and the closing phenylalanine or tryptophan. Fields, in order: V gene, clone size, J gene, D gene, CDR3 length, CDR3 protein, CDR3 DNA. D genes are given only for firm matches. Rows may omit the clone size; those that give it use once, few, many or a size class.

V: TRBV5-6; size: .; J: TRBJ1-4; D: .; length: 15; CDR3: CASSFSGVQVEKLFF; DNA: TGTGCCAGCAGCTTTTCGGGGGTGCAGGTCGAAAAACTGTTTTTT
V: TRBV13; size: .; J: TRBJ2-1; D: TRBD2; length: 15; CDR3: CASSALAGGFDEQFF; DNA: TGTGCCAGCAGCGCACTAGCGGGAGGATTCGATGAGCAGTTCTTC
V: TRBV2; size: .; J: TRBJ2-7; D: TRBD2; length: 15; CDR3: CASGSGRADPYEQYF; DNA: TGTGCCAGCGGTAGCGGGAGGGCTGATCCCTACGAGCAGTACTTC
V: TRBV4-3; size: .; J: TRBJ2-7; D: TRBD2; length: 18; CDR3: CASSQAGTSWVSSYEQYF; DNA: TGCGCCAGCAGCCAAGCCGGGACTAGCTGGGTTTCATCTTACGAGCAGTACTTC
V: TRBV30; size: .; J: TRBJ2-3; D: TRBD2; length: 11; CDR3: CARGGTDTQYF; DNA: TGTGCCCGGGGGGGCACAGATACGCAGTATTTT
V: TRBV7-8; size: .; J: TRBJ2-3; D: TRBD1; length: 14; CDR3: CASSGQGNADTQYF; DNA: TGTGCCAGCAGCGGACAGGGAAACGCAGATACGCAGTATTTT
V: TRBV21-1; size: .; J: TRBJ2-1; D: .; length: 14; CDR3: CASSFPVRDSHEFF; DNA: TGTGCCAGCAGCTTTCCGGTACGGGACAGTCACGAGTTCTTC
V: TRBV9; size: .; J: TRBJ2-2; D: TRBD2; length: 15; CDR3: CASSPTVAGIGELFF; DNA: TGTGCCAGCAGCCCCACGGTAGCGGGGATCGGGGAGCTGTTTTTT
V: TRBV10-2; size: .; J: TRBJ1-5; D: TRBD1; length: 15; CDR3: CASSESGTGIQPQHF; DNA: TGCGCCAGCAGTGAGTCTGGGACAGGTATTCAGCCCCAGCATTTT
V: TRBV10-3; size: .; J: TRBJ2-1; D: .; length: 14; CDR3: CAISESRREHEQFF; DNA: TGTGCCATCAGTGAGTCACGCAGGGAACATGAGCAGTTCTTC
V: TRBV11-3; size: .; J: TRBJ2-5; D: TRBD1; length: 14; CDR3: CASSFSGGVETQYF; DNA: TGTGCCAGCAGCTTTTCAGGGGGCGTAGAGACCCAGTACTTC
V: TRBV27; size: .; J: TRBJ2-1; D: .; length: 15; CDR3: CASSLMRGSYNEQFF; DNA: TGTGCCAGCAGTTTAATGCGGGGCTCCTACAATGAGCAGTTCTTC
V: TRBV7-9; size: .; J: TRBJ2-7; D: .; length: 12; CDR3: CASSSLEYEQYF; DNA: TGTGCCAGCAGCTCCCTTGAGTACGAGCAGTACTTC
V: TRBV4-2; size: .; J: TRBJ1-2; D: TRBD1; length: 16; CDR3: CASSQDVIDRGDGYTF; DNA: TGTGCCAGCAGCCAAGATGTAATAGACAGGGGTGATGGCTACACCTTC
V: TRBV2; size: .; J: TRBJ1-2; D: TRBD1; length: 14; CDR3: CASSGDRGRNGYTF; DNA: TGTGCCAGCAGTGGGGACAGGGGGAGAAATGGCTACACCTTC
V: TRBV27; size: .; J: TRBJ2-3; D: .; length: 13; CDR3: CASSLEGTDTQYF; DNA: TGTGCCAGCAGTTTAGAGGGCACAGATACGCAGTATTTT
V: TRBV11-2; size: .; J: TRBJ2-3; D: .; length: 17; CDR3: CASSHPPGSSSTDTQYF; DNA: TGTGCCAGCAGCCACCCCCCGGGGTCGTCTAGCACAGATACGCAGTATTTT
V: TRBV6-1; size: .; J: TRBJ1-5; D: .; length: 13; CDR3: CASSARDAGPQHF; DNA: TGTGCCAGCAGTGCCCGGGATGCGGGGCCCCAGCATTTT
V: TRBV30; size: .; J: TRBJ1-4; D: TRBD1; length: 16; CDR3: CAWSSTPGTPTGKLFF; DNA: TGTGCCTGGAGTTCGACCCCTGGGACACCGACAGGGAAACTGTTTTTT
V: TRBV5-1; size: .; J: TRBJ2-2; D: .; length: 16; CDR3: CASSLILATNTGELFF; DNA: TGCGCCAGCAGCTTGATCCTAGCCACGAACACCGGGGAGCTGTTTTTT
V: TRBV6-5; size: .; J: TRBJ1-2; D: TRBD1; length: 16; CDR3: CASSYSRYGGDSGYTF; DNA: TGTGCCAGCAGTTACTCGAGGTACGGGGGGGACAGCGGCTACACCTTC
V: TRBV11-3; size: .; J: TRBJ1-1; D: TRBD1; length: 14; CDR3: CASSNPGGYTEAFF; DNA: TGTGCCAGCAGTAACCCAGGGGGCTACACTGAAGCTTTCTTT
V: TRBV6-4; size: .; J: TRBJ1-5; D: .; length: 13; CDR3: CASSAEGGQPQHF; DNA: TGTGCCAGCAGTGCCGAGGGAGGCCAGCCCCAGCATTTT
V: TRBV6-5; size: .; J: TRBJ2-6; D: .; length: 15; CDR3: CASSYPAPGANVLTF; DNA: TGTGCCAGCAGTTATCCAGCGCCTGGGGCCAACGTCCTGACTTTC
V: TRBV2; size: .; J: TRBJ2-7; D: TRBD2; length: 15; CDR3: CASRGTSGSRYEQYF; DNA: TGTGCCAGCAGGGGGACTAGCGGGAGTCGGTACGAGCAGTACTTC
V: TRBV28; size: .; J: TRBJ2-4; D: .; length: 16; CDR3: CASRSGGLEAKNIQYF; DNA: TGTGCCAGCAGATCTGGGGGGTTAGAGGCCAAAAACATTCAGTACTTC
V: TRBV10-3; size: .; J: TRBJ2-1; D: .; length: 16; CDR3: CAISEPGTASLNEQFF; DNA: TGTGCCATCAGTGAGCCGGGGACTGCCTCCTTGAATGAGCAGTTCTTC
V: TRBV20-1; size: few; J: TRBJ2-7; D: .; length: 11; CDR3: CSASLTYEQYF; DNA: TGCAGTGCTAGTCTTACCTACGAGCAGTACTTC
V: TRBV7-9; size: .; J: TRBJ2-5; D: TRBD2; length: 13; CDR3: CASSLGLAGETHF; DNA: TGTGCCAGCAGCTTAGGACTAGCGGGGGAAACGCACTTC
V: TRBV28; size: .; J: TRBJ2-1; D: TRBD2; length: 13; CDR3: CASQTSEYNEQFF; DNA: TGTGCCAGTCAGACTAGCGAGTACAATGAGCAGTTCTTC
V: TRBV28; size: .; J: TRBJ1-1; D: .; length: 16; CDR3: CASSLYRGRGNTEAFF; DNA: TGTGCCAGCAGTTTATATAGGGGCCGAGGGAACACTGAAGCTTTCTTT
V: TRBV11-2; size: .; J: TRBJ1-4; D: .; length: 14; CDR3: CASSLGGGNEKLFF; DNA: TGTGCCAGCAGCTTAGGGGGGGGTAATGAAAAACTGTTTTTT
V: TRBV10-3; size: .; J: TRBJ1-6; D: TRBD1; length: 16; CDR3: CAISESIGTGDSPLHF; DNA: TGTGCCATCAGTGAGTCTATCGGGACAGGGGATTCACCCCTCCACTTT
V: TRBV28; size: .; J: TRBJ1-5; D: .; length: 14; CDR3: CASSLIQSVQPQHF; DNA: TGTGCCAGCAGTTTGATACAGAGTGTCCAGCCCCAGCATTTT
V: TRBV9; size: .; J: TRBJ2-3; D: TRBD2; length: 17; CDR3: CASSPLIRTSGTDTQYF; DNA: TGTGCCAGCAGCCCCCTCATCCGGACTAGCGGGACAGATACGCAGTATTTT
V: TRBV18; size: once; J: TRBJ1-2; D: TRBD1; length: 14; CDR3: CASSPSGQGSGYTF; DNA: TGTGCCAGCTCACCATCCGGACAGGGCTCTGGCTACACCTTC
V: TRBV7-9; size: .; J: TRBJ1-1; D: TRBD1; length: 14; CDR3: CASSLRTGNTEAFF; DNA: TGTGCCAGCAGCCTAAGGACAGGCAACACTGAAGCTTTCTTT
V: TRBV4-1; size: .; J: TRBJ2-7; D: .; length: 14; CDR3: CASSQVLGDYEQYF; DNA: TGCGCCAGCAGCCAAGTCCTAGGAGACTACGAGCAGTACTTC
V: TRBV4-3; size: .; J: TRBJ2-7; D: TRBD1; length: 12; CDR3: CASSRNRGLQYF; DNA: TGCGCCAGCAGCAGGAACAGGGGGCTTCAGTACTTC
V: TRBV5-1; size: .; J: TRBJ2-7; D: TRBD2; length: 19; CDR3: CASSARQRTDVSGFYEQYF; DNA: TGCGCCAGCAGCGCCCGACAAAGGACTGATGTTAGCGGGTTCTACGAGCAGTACTTC
V: TRBV29-1; size: .; J: TRBJ2-7; D: TRBD1; length: 13; CDR3: CSVGGRSSYEQYF; DNA: TGCAGCGTAGGGGGCAGAAGCTCCTACGAGCAGTACTTC
V: TRBV6-5; size: .; J: TRBJ2-6; D: TRBD1; length: 15; CDR3: CASNRGIAGANVLTF; DNA: TGTGCCAGCAACAGGGGTATCGCTGGGGCCAACGTCCTGACTTTC